This T cell receptor (beta chain) was observed in a study of OX40 agonist ivuxolimab in advanced cancers. In the study overall: Patients undergoing dose escalation presented with hepatocellular carcinoma, melanoma, renal cell or head and neck cancer. Averaging roughly 60 years in age, with a range of roughly 20 to 80, the cohort was approximately 84% male. Findings and caveats of the study: CD4+ and CD8+ T cells in blood underwent clonal expansion by week 6 at 0.1 to 3.0 mg/kg.

This CDR3 has 15 amino acids. CDR1 and CDR2 from the germline V gene are SQVTM and ANQGSEA. The trim removed 8 bases at V and 9 bases at J, leaving 15 bases unmatched. Some clones are missing from TCRdb's copy, which holds only in-frame ones; the method was immunoSEQ multiplex PCR. The sample includes about 79,000 clones, less than 95% of them seen just once. On this clone: Its specificity is unknown.

Any history of autoimmune disease or systemic immunosuppression disqualified patients. The TCR sequence derives from an adult with an advanced solid tumor such as melanoma, head and neck, liver or kidney cancer. Sequencing used CD4+ or CD8+ T cells sorted from blood, obtained in a trial of the OX40 agonist ivuxolimab. The rearrangement uses TRBV29-1 and TRBJ2-1; 11 bases align to TRBD1. The CDR3 spells CSSSPGGQGEVEQFF. DNA for the CDR3: TGCAGCTCCTCCCCAGGGGGACAGGGGGAGGTTGAGCAGTTCTTC.